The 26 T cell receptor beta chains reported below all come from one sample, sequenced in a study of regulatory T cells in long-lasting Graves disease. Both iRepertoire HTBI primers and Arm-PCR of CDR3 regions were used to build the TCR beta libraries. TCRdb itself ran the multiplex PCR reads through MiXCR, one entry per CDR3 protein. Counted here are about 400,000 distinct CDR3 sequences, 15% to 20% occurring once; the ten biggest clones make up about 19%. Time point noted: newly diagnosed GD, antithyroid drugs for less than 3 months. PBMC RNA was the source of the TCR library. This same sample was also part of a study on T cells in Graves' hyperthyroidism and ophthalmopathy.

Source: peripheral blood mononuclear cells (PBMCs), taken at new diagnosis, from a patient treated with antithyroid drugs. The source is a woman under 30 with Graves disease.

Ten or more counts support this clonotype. In DNA, the CDR3 is TGTGCCAGCAGCAGGACTCGGGGGTACGAGCAGTACTTC. As protein: CASSRTRGYEQYF. The chain recombines TRBV5-4 with TRBJ2-7, with D maybe TRBD2 (6 bases). Germline assignment: CDR1 SGHNT and CDR2 YYREEE (reference sequence). The CDR3 is 13 residues long. V lost 4 bases, J lost 4 bases, and 12 bases lay in between.

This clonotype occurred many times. CDR3 in amino acids: CASSPEGGERDTQYF. DNA of the CDR3: TGTGCCAGCAGTCCAGAGGGAGGGGAGCGGGATACGCAGTATTTT. The chain has TRBV12-3 or TRBV12-4 and TRBJ2-3, with TRBD2 matching over 7 bases. The CDR3 runs 15 residues. Trimming at V came to 5 bases and at J to 6 bases, leaving 11 bases not matched to a gene.

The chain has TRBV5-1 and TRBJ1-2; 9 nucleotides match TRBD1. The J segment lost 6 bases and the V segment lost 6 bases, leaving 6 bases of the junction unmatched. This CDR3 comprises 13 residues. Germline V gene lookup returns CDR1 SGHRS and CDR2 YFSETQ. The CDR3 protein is CASTTGTGNGYTF. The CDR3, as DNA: TGCGCCAGCACCACCGGGACAGGGAATGGCTACACCTTC.

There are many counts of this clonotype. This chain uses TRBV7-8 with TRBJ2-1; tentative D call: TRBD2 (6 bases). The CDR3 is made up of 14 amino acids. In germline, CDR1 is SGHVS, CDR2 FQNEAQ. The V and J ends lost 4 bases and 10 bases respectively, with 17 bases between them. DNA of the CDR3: TGTGCCAGCAGCTCAACCGAAGGAGGGTACGAGCAGTTCTTC. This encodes CASSSTEGGYEQFF.

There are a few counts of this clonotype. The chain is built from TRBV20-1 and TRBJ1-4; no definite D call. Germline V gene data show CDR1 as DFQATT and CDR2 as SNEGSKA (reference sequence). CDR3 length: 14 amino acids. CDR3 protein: CSVQILGRHEKLFF. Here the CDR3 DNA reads TGCAGCGTCCAAATCCTAGGGCGGCATGAAAAACTGTTTTTT.

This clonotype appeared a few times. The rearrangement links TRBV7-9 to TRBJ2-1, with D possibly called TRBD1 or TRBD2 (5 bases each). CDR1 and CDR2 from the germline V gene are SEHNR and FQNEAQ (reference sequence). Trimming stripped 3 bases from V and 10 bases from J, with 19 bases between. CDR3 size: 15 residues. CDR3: CASSFTGGGIGEQFF. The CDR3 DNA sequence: TGTGCCAGCAGCTTTACTGGGGGTGGGATAGGCGAGCAGTTCTTC.

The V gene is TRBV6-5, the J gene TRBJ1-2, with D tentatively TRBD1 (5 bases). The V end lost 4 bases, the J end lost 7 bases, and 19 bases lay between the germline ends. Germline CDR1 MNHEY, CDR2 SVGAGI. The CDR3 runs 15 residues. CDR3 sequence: CASSSRGSSALGYTF. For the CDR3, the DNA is TGTGCCAGCAGTTCCCGGGGGTCCAGCGCTCTTGGCTACACCTTC.

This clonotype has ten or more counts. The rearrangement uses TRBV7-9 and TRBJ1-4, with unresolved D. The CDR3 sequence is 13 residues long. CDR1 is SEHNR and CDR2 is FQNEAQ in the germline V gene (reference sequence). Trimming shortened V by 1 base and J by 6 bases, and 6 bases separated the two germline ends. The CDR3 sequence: CASSLEFHEKLFF. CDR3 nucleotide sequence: TGTGCCAGCAGCTTAGAGTTTCATGAAAAACTGTTTTTT.

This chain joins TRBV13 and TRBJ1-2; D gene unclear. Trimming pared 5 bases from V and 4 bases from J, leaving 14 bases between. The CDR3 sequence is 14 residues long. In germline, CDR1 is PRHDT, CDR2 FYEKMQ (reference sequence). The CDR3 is CASSRDSPLYGYTF. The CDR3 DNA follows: TGTGCCAGCAGCCGAGACTCCCCCCTCTATGGCTACACCTTC. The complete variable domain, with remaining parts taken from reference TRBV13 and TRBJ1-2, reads AAGVIQSPRHLIKEKRETATLKCYPIPRHDTVYWYQQGPGQDPQFLISFYEKMQSDKGSIPDRFSAQQFSDYHSELNMSSLELGDSALYFCASSRDSPLYGYTFGSGTRLTVV.

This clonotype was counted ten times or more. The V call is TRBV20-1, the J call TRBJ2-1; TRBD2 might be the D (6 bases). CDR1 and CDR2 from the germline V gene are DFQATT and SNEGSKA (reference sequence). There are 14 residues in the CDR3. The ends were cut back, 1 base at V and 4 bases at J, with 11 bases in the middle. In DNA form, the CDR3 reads TGCAGTGCTAGAGGCCGGGACTTGTACAATGAGCAGTTCTTC. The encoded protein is CSARGRDLYNEQFF.

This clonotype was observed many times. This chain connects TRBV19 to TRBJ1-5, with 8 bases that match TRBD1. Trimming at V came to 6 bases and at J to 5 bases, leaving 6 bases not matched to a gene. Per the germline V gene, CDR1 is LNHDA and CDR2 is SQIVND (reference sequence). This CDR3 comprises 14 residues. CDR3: CASRGLQGDQPQHF. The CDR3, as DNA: TGTGCCAGTAGAGGGTTACAGGGGGATCAGCCCCAGCATTTT.

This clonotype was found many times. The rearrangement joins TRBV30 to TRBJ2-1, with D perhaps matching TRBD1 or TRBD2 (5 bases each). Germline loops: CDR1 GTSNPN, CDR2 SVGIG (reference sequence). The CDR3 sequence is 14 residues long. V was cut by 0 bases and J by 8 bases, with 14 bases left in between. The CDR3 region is CAWSVVGDWYEQFF. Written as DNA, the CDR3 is TGTGCCTGGAGTGTGGTGGGGGATTGGTATGAGCAGTTCTTC.

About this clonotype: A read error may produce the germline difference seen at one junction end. The CDR3 DNA is TGTGCCAGCAGCTTAGGACAGAGTAACCAAGAGACCCGGTACTTC. As protein: CASSLGQSNQETRYF. The chain recombines TRBV7-9 with TRBJ2-5; D perhaps matches TRBD1 (5 bases). The CDR3 runs to 15 residues. Per germline, CDR1 SEHNR and CDR2 FQNEAQ (reference sequence).

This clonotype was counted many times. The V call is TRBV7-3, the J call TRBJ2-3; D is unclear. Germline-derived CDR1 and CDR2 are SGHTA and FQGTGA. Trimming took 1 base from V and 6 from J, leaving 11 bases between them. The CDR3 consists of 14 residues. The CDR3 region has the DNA TGTGCCAGCAGCTTAAGTCTGGTTTCGGATACGCAGTATTTT. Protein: CASSLSLVSDTQYF.

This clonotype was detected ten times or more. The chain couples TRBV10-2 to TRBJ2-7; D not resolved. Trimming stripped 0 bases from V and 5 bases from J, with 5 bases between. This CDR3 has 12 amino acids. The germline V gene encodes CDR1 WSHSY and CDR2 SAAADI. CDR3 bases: TGCGCCAGCAGTGAGTCGCAGCACGAGCAGTACTTC. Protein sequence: CASSESQHEQYF.

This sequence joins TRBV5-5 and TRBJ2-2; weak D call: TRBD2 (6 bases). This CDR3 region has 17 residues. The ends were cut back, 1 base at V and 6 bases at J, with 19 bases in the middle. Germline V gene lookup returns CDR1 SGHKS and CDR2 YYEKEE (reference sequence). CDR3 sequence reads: CASSLFPGEVRAGELFF. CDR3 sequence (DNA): TGTGCCAGCAGCTTGTTCCCGGGGGAAGTGAGGGCCGGGGAGCTGTTTTTT.

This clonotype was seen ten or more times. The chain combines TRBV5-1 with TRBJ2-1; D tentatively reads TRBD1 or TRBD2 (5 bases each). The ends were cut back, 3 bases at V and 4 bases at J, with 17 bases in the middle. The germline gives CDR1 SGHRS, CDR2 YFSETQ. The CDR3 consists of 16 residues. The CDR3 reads CASSWTQIGVYNEQFF. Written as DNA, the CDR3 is TGCGCCAGCAGCTGGACTCAAATAGGGGTATACAATGAGCAGTTCTTC.

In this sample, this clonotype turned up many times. DNA for the CDR3: TGTGCCAGCAGGAGACTAGGGAGCTCTGGGGCCAACGTCCTGACTTTC. Amino acid sequence: CASRRLGSSGANVLTF. This sequence joins TRBV2 and TRBJ2-6; tentative D call: TRBD2 (6 bases). This CDR3 is 16 amino acids long. V was pared by 6 bases and J by 0 bases, with 12 bases between. Germline V gives CDR1 SNHLY, CDR2 FYNNEI.

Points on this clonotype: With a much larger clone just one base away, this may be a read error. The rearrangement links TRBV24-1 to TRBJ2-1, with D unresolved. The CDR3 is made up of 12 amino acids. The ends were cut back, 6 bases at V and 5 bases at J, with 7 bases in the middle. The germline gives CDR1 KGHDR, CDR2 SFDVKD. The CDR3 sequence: CATSSNHNEQFF. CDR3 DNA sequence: TGTGCCACCAGTTCTAACCACAATGAGCAGTTCTTC.

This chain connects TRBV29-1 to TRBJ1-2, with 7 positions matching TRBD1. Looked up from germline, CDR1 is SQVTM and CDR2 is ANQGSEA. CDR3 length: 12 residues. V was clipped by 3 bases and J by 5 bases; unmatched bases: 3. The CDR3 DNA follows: TGCAGCGTTGATGGGACAGCTTATGGCTACACCTTC. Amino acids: CSVDGTAYGYTF.

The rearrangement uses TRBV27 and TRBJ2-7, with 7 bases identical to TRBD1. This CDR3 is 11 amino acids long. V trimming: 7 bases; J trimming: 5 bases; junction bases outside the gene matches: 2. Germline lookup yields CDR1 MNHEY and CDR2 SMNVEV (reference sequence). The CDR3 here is CASKGANEQYF. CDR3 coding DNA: TGTGCCAGCAAGGGGGCGAACGAGCAGTACTTC.

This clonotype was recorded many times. The CDR3 loop is CASSPGSSGEQYF. In nucleotides, the CDR3 is TGTGCCAGCAGCCCAGGGTCGTCGGGAGAGCAGTACTTC. The chain links TRBV5-6 to TRBJ2-7; D could derive from TRBD1 or TRBD2 (5 bases each). V was shortened by 4 bases and J by 7 bases, with 15 bases between the two germline ends. This CDR3 contains 13 residues. Germline V gives CDR1 SGHDT, CDR2 YYEEEE. The full variable domain, rest sourced from reference TRBV5-6 and TRBJ2-7, is DAGVTQSPTHLIKTRGQQVTLRCSPKSGHDTVSWYQQALGQGPQFIFQYYEEEERQRGNFPDRFSGHQFPNYSSELNVNALLLGDSALYLCASSPGSSGEQYFGPGTRLTVT.

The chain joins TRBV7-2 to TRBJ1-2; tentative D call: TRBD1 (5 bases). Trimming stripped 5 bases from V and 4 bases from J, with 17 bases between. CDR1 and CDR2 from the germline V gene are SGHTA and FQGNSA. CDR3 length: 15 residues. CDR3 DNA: TGTGCCAGCAGCCCGGGGTGGGGCTGGGGCTATGGCTACACCTTC. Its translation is CASSPGWGWGYGYTF.

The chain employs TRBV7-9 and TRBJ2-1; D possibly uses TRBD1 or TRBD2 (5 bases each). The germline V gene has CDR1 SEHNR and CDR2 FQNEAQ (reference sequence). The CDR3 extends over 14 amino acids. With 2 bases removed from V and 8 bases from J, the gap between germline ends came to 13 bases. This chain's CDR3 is CASSLPALGDEQFF. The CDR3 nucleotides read TGTGCCAGCAGCTTACCGGCCCTGGGGGATGAGCAGTTCTTC.

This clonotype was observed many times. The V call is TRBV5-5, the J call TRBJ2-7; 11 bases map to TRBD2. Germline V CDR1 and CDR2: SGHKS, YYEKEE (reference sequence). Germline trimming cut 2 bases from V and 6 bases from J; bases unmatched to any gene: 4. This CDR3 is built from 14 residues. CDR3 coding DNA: TGTGCCAGCAGCTTTAGCGGGGGGGCCCCCGAGCAGTACTTC. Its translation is CASSFSGGAPEQYF.

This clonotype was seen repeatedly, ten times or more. The CDR3 spells CSADRGNTGELFF. In DNA, the CDR3 is TGCAGTGCGGACAGGGGTAACACCGGGGAGCTGTTTTTT. The chain links TRBV29-1 to TRBJ2-2, with 9 bases identical to TRBD1. The length of the CDR3 is 13 residues. Germline loops: CDR1 SQVTM, CDR2 ANQGSEA.